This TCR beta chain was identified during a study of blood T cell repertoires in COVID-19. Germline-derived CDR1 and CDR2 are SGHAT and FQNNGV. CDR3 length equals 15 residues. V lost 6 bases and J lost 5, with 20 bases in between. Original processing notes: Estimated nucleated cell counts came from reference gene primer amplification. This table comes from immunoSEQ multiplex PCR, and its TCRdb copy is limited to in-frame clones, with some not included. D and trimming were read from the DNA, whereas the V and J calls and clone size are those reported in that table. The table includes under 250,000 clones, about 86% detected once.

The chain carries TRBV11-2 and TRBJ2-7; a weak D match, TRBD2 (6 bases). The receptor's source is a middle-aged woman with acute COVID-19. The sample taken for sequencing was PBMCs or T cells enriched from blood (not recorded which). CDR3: CASRNPGGTPDEQYF. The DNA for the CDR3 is TGTGCCAGCAGAAACCCGGGCGGGACGCCGGACGAGCAGTACTTC.